These T cell receptor beta chains were read from a single sample in a study of OX40 agonist ivuxolimab in advanced cancers. Profiled with immunoSEQ multiplex PCR; TCRdb holds only in-frame clones, not every one. The table shows tens of thousands of clones, with 91% occurring only once. This material consisted of CD4+ or CD8+ T cells sorted from blood, taken in a trial of the OX40 agonist ivuxolimab. All receptors come from an adult with an advanced solid tumor such as melanoma, head and neck, liver or kidney cancer. Both conserved end residues are part of each CDR3. Each record gives: D gene, clone size, J gene, V gene, CDR3 protein, CDR3 DNA. D genes are given only for firm matches. Rows may omit the clone size; those that give it use once, few, many or a size class.

D: -
size: -
J: TRBJ1-1
V: TRBV30
CDR3: CASERGNTEAFF
DNA: TGTGCCTCGGAACGGGGTAACACTGAAGCTTTCTTT

D: TRBD2
size: -
J: TRBJ2-1
V: TRBV7-2
CDR3: CASSFRLAGGSYNEQFF
DNA: TGTGCCAGCAGCTTCCGACTAGCGGGAGGGTCCTACAATGAGCAGTTCTTC

D: -
size: -
J: TRBJ1-4
V: TRBV28
CDR3: CASSRGGTTNEKLFF
DNA: TGTGCCAGCAGTAGGGGGGGGACAACTAATGAAAAACTGTTTTTT

D: -
size: once
J: TRBJ1-2
V: TRBV5-1
CDR3: CASSLGSGTLGYTF
DNA: TGCGCCAGCAGCTTGGGCTCAGGGACTCTGGGCTACACCTTC

D: -
size: -
J: TRBJ1-1
V: TRBV28
CDR3: CASSLGGVGTEAFF
DNA: TGTGCCAGCAGTTTAGGCGGGGTTGGCACTGAAGCTTTCTTT

D: -
size: -
J: TRBJ1-3
V: TRBV9
CDR3: CASSGLNGRSGNTIYF
DNA: TGTGCCAGCAGCGGCCTAAATGGCCGCTCTGGAAACACCATATATTTT

D: -
size: once
J: TRBJ2-5
V: TRBV5-4
CDR3: CASSRGTAQETQYF
DNA: TGTGCCAGCAGCCGCGGGACAGCCCAAGAGACCCAGTACTTC

D: TRBD2
size: -
J: TRBJ2-3
V: TRBV2
CDR3: CASQGLAGGNTQYF
DNA: TGTGCCAGCCAGGGACTAGCGGGTGGTAATACGCAGTATTTT

D: -
size: -
J: TRBJ1-2
V: TRBV2
CDR3: CASGLDNPYGYTF
DNA: TGTGCCAGTGGACTCGATAACCCGTATGGCTACACCTTC

D: TRBD1
size: -
J: TRBJ2-7
V: TRBV7-9
CDR3: CASSTGQGNYEQYF
DNA: TGTGCCAGCAGCACAGGACAGGGAAACTACGAGCAGTACTTC

D: -
size: -
J: TRBJ2-1
V: TRBV28
CDR3: CASSSSGASSYNEQFF
DNA: TGTGCCAGCAGTTCATCCGGGGCCAGCTCCTACAATGAGCAGTTCTTC

D: TRBD2
size: -
J: TRBJ2-2
V: TRBV7-9
CDR3: CASSAVSGTSNTGELFF
DNA: TGTGCCAGCAGCGCCGTTAGCGGGACCTCGAACACCGGGGAGCTGTTTTTT

D: -
size: -
J: TRBJ2-5
V: TRBV5-1
CDR3: CASSQQGRETQYF
DNA: TGCGCCAGCAGCCAGCAGGGCCGGGAGACCCAGTACTTC

D: TRBD1
size: -
J: TRBJ1-4
V: TRBV28
CDR3: CASAQGGRTNEKLFF
DNA: TGTGCCAGTGCCCAAGGGGGCAGAACTAATGAAAAACTGTTTTTT

D: -
size: -
J: TRBJ2-7
V: TRBV27
CDR3: CASRAISSYEQYF
DNA: TGTGCCAGCAGAGCAATAAGCTCCTACGAGCAGTACTTC

D: -
size: -
J: TRBJ2-7
V: TRBV9
CDR3: CASSVAVGYEQYF
DNA: TGTGCCAGCAGCGTTGCGGTGGGATACGAGCAGTACTTC

D: TRBD1
size: -
J: TRBJ2-7
V: TRBV9
CDR3: CAPFIWPTGRPYEQYF
DNA: TGTGCCCCGTTTATTTGGCCGACAGGGCGGCCTTACGAGCAGTACTTC

D: TRBD1
size: -
J: TRBJ1-2
V: TRBV28
CDR3: CASSPDGQGDYGYTF
DNA: TGTGCCAGCAGCCCGGATGGACAGGGGGACTATGGCTACACCTTC

D: TRBD1
size: few
J: TRBJ2-7
V: TRBV7-9
CDR3: CASSREGQGREQYF
DNA: TGTGCCAGCAGCAGAGAGGGACAGGGACGCGAGCAGTACTTC

D: TRBD1
size: -
J: TRBJ2-6
V: TRBV10-3
CDR3: CAISPGTGANQSSGANVLTF
DNA: TGTGCCATCAGTCCCGGGACAGGGGCAAACCAAAGCTCTGGGGCCAACGTCCTGACTTTC

D: -
size: -
J: TRBJ2-3
V: TRBV5-1
CDR3: CASSPHGGNTQYF
DNA: TGCGCCAGCAGCCCTCATGGGGGGAATACGCAGTATTTT

D: -
size: -
J: TRBJ1-3
V: TRBV4-1
CDR3: CASSPEAASSGNTIYF
DNA: TGCGCCAGCAGCCCCGAGGCCGCTAGCTCTGGAAACACCATATATTTT

D: -
size: -
J: TRBJ2-1
V: TRBV5-1
CDR3: CASSPSPTVNVEQFF
DNA: TGCGCCAGCAGCCCCTCTCCGACAGTGAATGTTGAGCAGTTCTTC

D: TRBD2
size: -
J: TRBJ2-7
V: TRBV7-8
CDR3: CASSRGLAGFSYEQYF
DNA: TGTGCCAGCAGCCGCGGACTAGCGGGTTTCTCCTACGAGCAGTACTTC

D: -
size: -
J: TRBJ2-3
V: TRBV5-1
CDR3: CASSQIRGGTTDTQYF
DNA: TGCGCCAGCAGCCAAATAAGGGGCGGGACCACAGATACGCAGTATTTT

D: -
size: -
J: TRBJ2-3
V: TRBV14
CDR3: CASSRYGLSTDTQYF
DNA: TGTGCCAGCAGCCGTTACGGGCTTAGCACAGATACGCAGTATTTT

D: -
size: -
J: TRBJ2-7
V: TRBV7-9
CDR3: CASSLQGRGYEQYF
DNA: TGTGCCAGCAGCTTACAGGGGAGGGGGTACGAGCAGTACTTC

D: TRBD1
size: -
J: TRBJ1-1
V: TRBV7-2
CDR3: CASSPTGVLEAFF
DNA: TGTGCCAGCAGCCCTACAGGGGTTCTTGAAGCTTTCTTT

D: -
size: once
J: TRBJ1-6
V: TRBV10-2
CDR3: CASSEPLGQYNSPLHF
DNA: TGCGCCAGCAGTGAGCCCCTCGGACAATATAATTCACCCCTCCACTTT

D: -
size: -
J: TRBJ2-4
V: TRBV6-6
CDR3: CASSYSIMRENIQYF
DNA: TGTGCCAGCAGTTACTCGATCATGAGGGAAAACATTCAGTACTTC

D: TRBD2
size: once
J: TRBJ2-7
V: TRBV6-5
CDR3: CASSFSGLAGGGEQYF
DNA: TGTGCCAGCAGTTTTTCCGGACTAGCGGGAGGGGGCGAGCAGTACTTC

D: -
size: -
J: TRBJ2-2
V: TRBV5-1
CDR3: CASSLNQVTSGELFF
DNA: TGCGCCAGCAGCTTGAATCAGGTGACCTCCGGGGAGCTGTTTTTT

D: -
size: -
J: TRBJ1-3
V: TRBV28
CDR3: CASSLGVAGNTIYF
DNA: TGTGCCAGCAGTTTAGGAGTTGCTGGAAACACCATATATTTT

D: TRBD1
size: -
J: TRBJ1-4
V: TRBV10-3
CDR3: CAISSMTGVNEKLFF
DNA: TGTGCCATCAGTTCTATGACAGGGGTGAATGAAAAACTGTTTTTT

D: -
size: -
J: TRBJ1-5
V: TRBV19
CDR3: CASSTQPGTLKGAQHF
DNA: TGTGCCAGTAGTACCCAGCCCGGGACTCTAAAGGGGGCCCAGCATTTT

D: TRBD1
size: -
J: TRBJ2-5
V: TRBV28
CDR3: CASSYRGQETQYF
DNA: TGTGCCAGCAGTTACAGGGGTCAAGAGACCCAGTACTTC

D: TRBD1
size: -
J: TRBJ2-5
V: TRBV7-2
CDR3: CASSLRQGLEETQYF
DNA: TGTGCCAGCAGCTTACGACAGGGGTTGGAAGAGACCCAGTACTTC

D: TRBD1
size: once
J: TRBJ2-7
V: TRBV4-3
CDR3: CASSQEGQGRYEQYF
DNA: TGCGCCAGCAGCCAAGAGGGACAGGGGCGTTACGAGCAGTACTTC

D: -
size: -
J: TRBJ2-7
V: TRBV18
CDR3: CASSPRDTREQYF
DNA: TGTGCCAGCTCACCACGGGACACTCGCGAGCAGTACTTC

D: -
size: -
J: TRBJ2-7
V: TRBV21-1
CDR3: CASSARGTSGRAHEQYF
DNA: TGTGCCAGCAGCGCCCGTGGGACTAGCGGGAGGGCCCACGAGCAGTACTTC

D: TRBD1
size: few
J: TRBJ1-1
V: TRBV6-5
CDR3: CASSYDRGRNTEAFF
DNA: TGTGCCAGCAGTTACGACAGGGGGCGGAACACTGAAGCTTTCTTT

D: TRBD1
size: few
J: TRBJ2-2
V: TRBV5-5
CDR3: CASSTGTVLTGELFF
DNA: TGTGCCAGCAGCACCGGGACAGTCCTAACCGGGGAGCTGTTTTTT

D: -
size: -
J: TRBJ1-1
V: TRBV7-9
CDR3: CASSLSGTVNTEAFF
DNA: TGTGCCAGCAGCTTATCCGGGACGGTGAACACTGAAGCTTTCTTT

D: TRBD1
size: -
J: TRBJ1-2
V: TRBV28
CDR3: CASSAGTVRGYTF
DNA: TGTGCCAGCAGCGCGGGGACAGTTCGTGGCTACACCTTC

D: -
size: few
J: TRBJ2-3
V: TRBV7-9
CDR3: CASSFGLAPTDTQYF
DNA: TGTGCCAGCAGCTTCGGGCTAGCTCCCACAGATACGCAGTATTTT

D: TRBD1
size: -
J: TRBJ1-4
V: TRBV6-6
CDR3: CASSQKIDRVKLFF
DNA: TGTGCCAGCAGTCAGAAGATTGACAGGGTCAAACTGTTTTTT